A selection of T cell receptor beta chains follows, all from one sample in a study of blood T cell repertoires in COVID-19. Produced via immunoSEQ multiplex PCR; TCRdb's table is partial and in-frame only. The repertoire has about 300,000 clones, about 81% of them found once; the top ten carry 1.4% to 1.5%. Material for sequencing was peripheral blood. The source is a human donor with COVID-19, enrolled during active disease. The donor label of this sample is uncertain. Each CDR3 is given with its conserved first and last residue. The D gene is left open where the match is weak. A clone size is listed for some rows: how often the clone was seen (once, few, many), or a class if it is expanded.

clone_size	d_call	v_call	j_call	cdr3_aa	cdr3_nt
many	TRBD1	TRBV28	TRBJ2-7	CASSRTGQSYEQYF	TGTGCCAGCAGTCGGACGGGACAGTCCTACGAGCAGTACTTC
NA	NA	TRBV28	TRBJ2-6	CASSTHRAGANVLTF	TGTGCCAGCAGTACCCACAGGGCTGGGGCCAACGTCCTGACTTTC
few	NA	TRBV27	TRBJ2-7	CASSPSSYEQYF	TGTGCCAGCAGTCCGAGCTCCTACGAGCAGTACTTC
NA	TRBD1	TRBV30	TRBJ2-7	CAWDRATYEQYF	TGTGCCTGGGACAGGGCGACCTACGAGCAGTACTTC
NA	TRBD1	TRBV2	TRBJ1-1	CASSRQGEAFF	TGTGCCAGCAGTCGACAGGGTGAAGCTTTCTTT
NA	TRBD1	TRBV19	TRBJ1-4	CASRTDRINEKLFF	TGTGCCAGTCGTACGGACAGGATTAATGAAAAACTGTTTTTT
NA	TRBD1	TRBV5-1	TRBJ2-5	CASSLADRAQETQYF	TGCGCCAGCAGCTTGGCCGACAGGGCCCAAGAGACCCAGTACTTC
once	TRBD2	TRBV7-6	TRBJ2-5	CASSLGRTRGTQYF	TGTGCCAGCAGCTTAGGACGGACTAGGGGGACCCAGTACTTC
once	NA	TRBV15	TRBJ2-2	CATSPNRVGTGELFF	TGTGCCACCAGCCCCAACAGGGTGGGCACCGGGGAGCTGTTTTTT
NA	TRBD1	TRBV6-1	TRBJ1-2	CASSDRGLWGYTF	TGTGCCAGCAGTGACAGGGGGCTATGGGGCTACACCTTC
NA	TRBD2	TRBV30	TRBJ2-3	CAWTRSLAGADTQYF	TGTGCCTGGACCCGTTCACTAGCGGGAGCGGATACGCAGTATTTT
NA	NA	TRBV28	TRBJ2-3	CASSPSDRSTDTQYF	TGTGCCAGCAGTCCATCGGACAGAAGCACAGATACGCAGTATTTT
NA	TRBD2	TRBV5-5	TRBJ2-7	CASSFFAGAVGEQYF	TGTGCCAGCAGCTTTTTTGCGGGAGCCGTAGGAGAGCAGTACTTC
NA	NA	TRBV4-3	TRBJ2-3	CASSQGSEPNTDTQYF	TGCGCCAGCAGCCAAGGATCGGAGCCGAACACAGATACGCAGTATTTT
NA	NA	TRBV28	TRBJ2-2	CASLTSQVTGELFF	TGTGCCAGCTTAACCTCACAGGTCACCGGGGAGCTGTTTTTT
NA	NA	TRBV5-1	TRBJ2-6	CASRVRAGANVLTF	TGCGCCAGCAGAGTCAGGGCTGGGGCCAACGTCCTGACTTTC
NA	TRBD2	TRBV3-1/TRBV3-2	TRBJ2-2	CASTLGAGGTGELFF	TGTGCCAGCACCCTCGGAGCGGGGGGGACCGGGGAGCTGTTTTTT
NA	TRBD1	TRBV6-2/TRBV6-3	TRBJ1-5	CASSYSLGTGVPNSNQPQHF	TGTGCCAGCAGTTACTCCCTAGGGACAGGGGTTCCCAATAGCAATCAGCCCCAGCATTTT